The TCR beta chain described here comes from a study of OX40 agonist ivuxolimab in advanced cancers. Study-wide background: It was permissible to have had prior anti-PD-1, anti-PD-L1 or anti-CTLA-4 therapy, and around 43% had some. There were three patients with partial responses, one having hepatocellular carcinoma and two cutaneous melanoma.

The table came from immunoSEQ multiplex PCR; TCRdb's copy has only in-frame clones and leaves some out. The data contain about 68,000 clones, around nine tenths of them singletons. The material was CD4+ or CD8+ T cells sorted from blood, obtained in a trial of the OX40 agonist ivuxolimab. The sequence was collected from an adult with an advanced solid tumor such as melanoma, head and neck, liver or kidney cancer.

CDR3: CASSFVSGLELFF. The CDR3 DNA sequence: TGCGCCAGCAGCTTTGTGTCAGGGCTGGAACTGTTTTTT. The V and J genes are TRBV5-1 and TRBJ1-4, with a weak D call TRBD1 (5 bases). Trimming left V 2 bases short and J 12 bases short, with 14 bases between. The germline gives CDR1 SGHRS, CDR2 YFSETQ. This CDR3 spans 13 amino acids.